This T cell receptor (beta chain) was recovered during a study of shared T cell receptors in the human thymus. Only a few counts were recorded for this clone. Produced via immunoSEQ multiplex PCR; TCRdb's table is partial and in-frame only. This sample carries hundreds of thousands of clones, about 89% of them seen once, and the ten largest clones take approximately 0.0097%. V gave up 3 bases and J gave up 0 bases; unmatched junction bases: 9. The CDR3 is made up of 20 amino acids. Germline values: CDR1 SGDLS, CDR2 YYNGEE. This sample was shared with a second study, whose subject was human thymus T cells. That report notes: Healthy Finnish infants undergoing corrective surgery for congenital heart defects were the donors. The study used thymus tissue resected during corrective heart surgery. Thymic and blood repertoires appeared to display a bias in their usage of V and J genes. Among unrelated individuals, related research reported thymic repertoires that overlapped highly.

Sequenced sample: thymocytes. The TCR was taken from a boy under two years old with a congenital heart defect. The rearrangement links TRBV9 to TRBJ2-6, with 13 bases lining up with TRBD2. CDR3 sequence: CASSAKPGTSGDSGANVLTF. Written as DNA, the CDR3 is TGTGCCAGCAGCGCAAAGCCTGGGACTAGCGGGGACTCTGGGGCCAACGTCCTGACTTTC.